Below, 26 T cell receptor beta chains from the same sample are listed, as sequenced in a study of blood T cell repertoires in COVID-19. The assay was immunoSEQ multiplex PCR, and TCRdb's table has in-frame clones only and misses some. Among 230,000 or so clones listed, approximately 89% were seen once. Sequenced input: peripheral blood. These receptors originate from a woman in her thirties or forties who had recovered from COVID-19.

This rearrangement joins TRBV9 to TRBJ2-2, with TRBD2 matching over 8 bases. In germline, CDR1 is SGDLS, CDR2 YYNGEE. CDR3 size: 14 residues. The V segment lost 4 bases and the J segment 4 bases; nucleotides outside the gene matches: 3. The CDR3 nucleotides read TGTGCCAGCAGCACTAGCGGTACCACCGGGGAGCTGTTTTTT. Translated, it gives CASSTSGTTGELFF.

The chain carries TRBV19 and TRBJ1-1; D may be TRBD1 (5 bases). Trimming left V 5 bases short and J 1 base short, with 14 bases between. The V gene's germline CDR1 is LNHDA and CDR2 SQIVND (reference sequence). The CDR3 sequence is 15 residues long. The CDR3 reads CASSPTGLRNTEAFF. The CDR3 DNA sequence: TGTGCCAGTAGTCCTACGGGACTCCGGAACACTGAAGCTTTCTTT.

V gene TRBV5-1 combines with J gene TRBJ2-7; 11 bases align to TRBD1. Germline CDR1 and CDR2: SGHRS and YFSETQ. The CDR3 is made up of 13 amino acids. V dropped 4 bases and J dropped 6; count of bases not matched to a gene: 3. CDR3 amino acids: CASSHGTGGEQYF. CDR3 nucleotide sequence: TGCGCCAGCAGCCACGGGACAGGGGGCGAGCAGTACTTC. Supplemented by reference TRBV5-1 and TRBJ2-7, the full variable domain reads KAGVTQTPRYLIKTRGQQVTLSCSPISGHRSVSWYQQTPGQGLQFLFEYFSETQRNKGNFPGRFSGRQFSNSRSEMNVSTLELGDSALYLCASSHGTGGEQYFGPGTRLTVT.

This clone was seen only once. The gene calls are TRBV7-9 and TRBJ1-4; unclear D gene. CDR3 length: 15 amino acids. From germline, CDR1 is SEHNR and CDR2 FQNEAQ (reference sequence). Trimming removed 1 base at V and 7 bases at J, with 13 bases between. The CDR3 protein is CASSLVGGSGEKLFF. CDR3 DNA: TGTGCCAGCAGCTTAGTCGGAGGGTCAGGTGAAAAACTGTTTTTT.

The chain links TRBV24-1 to TRBJ1-5; no firm D call. This CDR3 has 16 residues. V was trimmed by 4 bases and J by 4 bases, leaving 16 bases between them. The germline V gene encodes CDR1 KGHDR and CDR2 SFDVKD. The CDR3 spells CATSESGARPNQPQHF. The CDR3 nucleotides read TGTGCCACCAGTGAAAGCGGCGCAAGGCCTAATCAGCCCCAGCATTTT.

The V gene is TRBV6-5, the J gene TRBJ1-1; D unresolved. V gave up 0 bases and J gave up 1 base, with 9 bases separating them. In germline, CDR1 is MNHEY, CDR2 SVGAGI. This CDR3 spans 15 amino acids. For the CDR3, the DNA is TGTGCCAGCAGTTACTCGATCAACGGGAACACTGAAGCTTTCTTT. The encoded protein is CASSYSINGNTEAFF.

V is TRBV21-1 and J is TRBJ1-1. TRBV21-1 counts as a pseudogene. The length of the CDR3 is 12 residues. For the CDR3, the DNA is TGTGCCAGCAGCAAGCGGAACACTGAAGCTTTCTTT. Protein: CASSKRNTEAFF.

This clone was seen only once. The rearrangement uses TRBV11-2 and TRBJ2-2, with TRBD2 as a possible D gene (5 bases). Germline-derived CDR1 and CDR2 are SGHAT and FQNNGV. There are 15 residues in the CDR3. Trimming cost V 5 bases and J 2 bases, with 12 bases left between them. The CDR3 DNA is TGTGCCAGCAGCCTAGGACTTACCAACACCGGGGAGCTGTTTTTT. Translating gives CASSLGLTNTGELFF.

The chain recombines TRBV19 with TRBJ2-3; TRBD2 might be the D (6 bases). There are 12 residues in the CDR3. Trimming stripped 1 base from V and 10 bases from J, with 9 bases between. Germline values: CDR1 LNHDA, CDR2 SQIVND (reference sequence). The CDR3 DNA reads TGTGCCAGTAGTATAGTTAGCGGAGCGCAGTATTTT. It specifies CASSIVSGAQYF.

The V call is TRBV10-3, the J call TRBJ2-1; no reliable D call. Deletions cut 9 bases from V and 5 bases from J, with 8 bases between. Germline V gene lookup returns CDR1 ENHRY and CDR2 SYGVKD. This CDR3 has 11 residues. The CDR3 DNA reads TGTGCCATAAGACAAGACAATGAGCAGTTCTTC. Translation: CAIRQDNEQFF.

The J gene is TRBJ2-7, the V gene TRBV6-5; the D is unclear. This CDR3 region has 13 residues. Germline V gene lookup returns CDR1 MNHEY and CDR2 SVGAGI. V gave up 6 bases and J gave up 10 bases, with 19 bases separating them. The CDR3 here is CASSLEVPSPQYF. CDR3 nucleotides: TGTGCCAGCAGCCTAGAGGTGCCCAGTCCCCAGTACTTC.

J is TRBJ1-2 and V is TRBV7-2; tentatively, D is TRBD1 (5 bases). Per germline, CDR1 SGHTA and CDR2 FQGNSA. V lost 7 bases to trimming and J lost 4 bases, with 16 bases between them. The CDR3 is 14 residues long. The CDR3 sequence is CASTKEGPIYGYTF. For the CDR3, the DNA is TGTGCCAGCACTAAGGAGGGGCCCATCTATGGCTACACCTTC.

CDR3: CASSDLGQSTDTQYF. The CDR3, as DNA: TGTGCCAGCAGCGACCTGGGACAGAGCACAGATACGCAGTATTTT. This chain links TRBV2 with TRBJ2-3, with 7 bases matching TRBD1. The CDR3 covers 15 residues. The V gene end was trimmed by 6 bases and the J gene end by 0 bases; junction bases not matched to a gene: 6. CDR1 and CDR2 (germline): SNHLY, FYNNEI.

This clone has just one count. This chain links TRBV9 with TRBJ1-1; D not certain. V lost 2 bases and J 2 bases, leaving 10 bases between the germline ends. CDR1 is SGDLS and CDR2 is YYNGEE in the germline V gene. The CDR3 covers 14 residues. The CDR3 region is CASSVAEGNTEAFF. The DNA of the CDR3 is TGTGCCAGCAGCGTCGCGGAGGGCAACACTGAAGCTTTCTTT.

This rearrangement joins TRBV23-1 to TRBJ1-4; 7 nucleotides line up with TRBD1. TRBV23-1 carries the ORF label, with uncertain function. The V segment lost 3 bases and the J segment 7 bases; nucleotides outside the gene matches: 17. The CDR3 has 18 residues. DNA of the CDR3: TGCGCCAGCAGTCATGACAGGGTTTCTTTTGGCGTGGGTGAAAAACTGTTTTTT. Its protein product is CASSHDRVSFGVGEKLFF.

The V and J genes are TRBV7-3 and TRBJ2-3; 9 nucleotides align to TRBD1. V shed 2 bases and J 3 bases; nucleotides not matched to a gene: 3. The CDR3 has 15 amino acids. Germline CDR1 reads SGHTA; CDR2 reads FQGTGA. CDR3 coding DNA: TGTGCCAGCAGCTTAGAGGGACAGGGAACAGATACGCAGTATTTT. It encodes CASSLEGQGTDTQYF.

This sequence joins TRBV5-6 and TRBJ1-3; maybe TRBD1 (6 bases). CDR1 SGHDT and CDR2 YYEEEE come from the germline V gene. V was shortened by 4 bases and J by 4 bases, with 12 bases between the two germline ends. The CDR3 is 14 residues long. The CDR3 region is CASSLQGYGNTIYF. CDR3 sequence (DNA): TGTGCCAGCAGCCTGCAGGGGTACGGAAACACCATATATTTT. Full variable domain (outside the CDR3, taken from reference TRBV5-6 and TRBJ1-3): DAGVTQSPTHLIKTRGQQVTLRCSPKSGHDTVSWYQQALGQGPQFIFQYYEEEERQRGNFPDRFSGHQFPNYSSELNVNALLLGDSALYLCASSLQGYGNTIYFGEGSWLTVV.

The chain joins TRBV11-3 to TRBJ1-1, with 7 bases fitting TRBD1. The CDR3 runs to 15 residues. From germline, CDR1 is SGHNT and CDR2 YENEEA. V gave up 5 bases and J gave up 3 bases; unmatched junction bases: 9. CDR3 loop: CASSPWTGHDTEAFF. CDR3 coding DNA: TGTGCCAGCAGCCCTTGGACAGGACACGACACTGAAGCTTTCTTT.

V is TRBV5-4 and J is TRBJ2-3, with D unresolved. CDR1 SGHNT and CDR2 YYREEE come from the germline V gene (reference sequence). The CDR3 sequence is 14 residues long. Trimming shortened V by 1 base and J by 2 bases, and 8 bases separated the two germline ends. The CDR3 is CASSLRSVTDTQYF. The CDR3 DNA reads as TGTGCCAGCAGCTTGCGGTCCGTCACAGATACGCAGTATTTT.

This clone was found once. For the CDR3, the DNA is TGTGCCAGCAGTCAAACCGGTAATTCACCCCTCCACTTT. Protein: CASSQTGNSPLHF. The genes are TRBV6-5 and TRBJ1-6; D gene uncertain. The CDR3 has 13 amino acids. CDR1 is MNHEY, CDR2 SVGAGI, per germline. Trimming took off 5 bases at V and 6 bases at J, with 8 bases between the two ends.

This chain links TRBV7-3 with TRBJ2-3; tentatively, D is TRBD2 (5 bases). This CDR3 comprises 16 residues. The V and J ends lost 2 bases and 2 bases respectively, with 14 bases between them. Germline values: CDR1 SGHTA, CDR2 FQGTGA. In DNA form, the CDR3 reads TGTGCCAGCAGCTTAGGCCAACCGGGGAACACAGATACGCAGTATTTT. Residues: CASSLGQPGNTDTQYF.

The chain combines TRBV2 with TRBJ2-6; TRBD2 matches 14 bases. The CDR3 sequence is 20 residues long. J was trimmed by 2 bases and V by 6 bases; bases with no gene match: 12. The germline gives CDR1 SNHLY, CDR2 FYNNEI. In nucleotides, the CDR3 is TGTGCCAGCAGGTCCACCGGGACTAGCGGGAGTTGGCCTGGGGCCAACGTCCTGACTTTC. This gives the protein CASRSTGTSGSWPGANVLTF.

The rearrangement uses TRBV6-6 and TRBJ2-4; the match to TRBD1 covers 9 bases. This CDR3 is built from 15 residues. Germline loops: CDR1 MNHNY, CDR2 SVGAGI (reference sequence). J gave up 2 bases and V 7 bases, and 6 bases lay outside the gene matches. The CDR3 DNA sequence: TGTGCCAGCACCGGACAGGGGATTTCCAAAAACATTCAGTACTTC. This encodes CASTGQGISKNIQYF.

This chain uses TRBV6-2 or TRBV6-3 with TRBJ2-1; 7 nucleotides agree with TRBD2. V lost 2 bases to trimming and J lost 7 bases; unmatched junction nucleotides: 5. Germline V gene data show CDR1 as MNHEY and CDR2 as SVGEGT. The CDR3 is 14 residues long. CDR3 sequence: CASSYRAGVNEQFF. The CDR3 nucleotides read TGTGCCAGCAGTTACCGCGCGGGAGTAAATGAGCAGTTCTTC.

The chain uses TRBV27 and TRBJ1-6; D is unresolved. Germline CDR1 is MNHEY and CDR2 is SMNVEV (reference sequence). The CDR3 length is 15 residues. Trimming removed 5 bases from V and 6 bases from J, with 14 bases in between. The CDR3 sequence is CASSAAGSPNSPLHF. Here the CDR3 DNA reads TGTGCCAGCAGTGCAGCCGGGTCCCCTAATTCACCCCTCCACTTT.

This chain links TRBV3-1 (or the pseudogene TRBV3-2) with TRBJ2-5; a weak D match, TRBD1 (6 bases). V lost 5 bases and J lost 1, with 11 bases in between. CDR3 length: 14 residues. In germline, CDR1 is LGHDT, CDR2 YNNKEL (reference sequence). The CDR3 DNA sequence: TGTGCCAGCAGCTTCAGGGGCCGCCAAGAGACCCAGTACTTC. Residues: CASSFRGRQETQYF.